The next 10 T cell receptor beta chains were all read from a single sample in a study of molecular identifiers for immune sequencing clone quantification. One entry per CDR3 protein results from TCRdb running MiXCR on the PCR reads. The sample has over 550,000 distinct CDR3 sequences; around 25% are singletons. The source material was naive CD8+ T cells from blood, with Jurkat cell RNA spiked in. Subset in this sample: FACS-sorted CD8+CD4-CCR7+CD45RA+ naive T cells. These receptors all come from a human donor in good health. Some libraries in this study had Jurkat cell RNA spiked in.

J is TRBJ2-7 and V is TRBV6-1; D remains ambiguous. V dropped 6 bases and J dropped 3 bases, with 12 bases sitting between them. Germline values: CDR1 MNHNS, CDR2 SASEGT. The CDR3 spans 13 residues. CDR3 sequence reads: CASRGLPIYEQYF. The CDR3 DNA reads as TGTGCCAGCAGGGGGTTACCTATCTACGAGCAGTACTTC.

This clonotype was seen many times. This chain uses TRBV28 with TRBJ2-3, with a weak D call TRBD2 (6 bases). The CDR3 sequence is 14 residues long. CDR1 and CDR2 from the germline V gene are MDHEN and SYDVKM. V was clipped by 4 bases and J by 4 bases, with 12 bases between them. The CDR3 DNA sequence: TGTGCCAGCAGTTCTACGGGAGTGTCAGATACGCAGTATTTT. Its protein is CASSSTGVSDTQYF.

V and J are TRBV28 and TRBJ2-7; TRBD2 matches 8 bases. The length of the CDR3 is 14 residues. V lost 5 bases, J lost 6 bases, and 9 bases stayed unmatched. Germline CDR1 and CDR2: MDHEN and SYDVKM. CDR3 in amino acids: CASSTPGTRSEQYF. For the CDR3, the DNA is TGTGCCAGCAGTACCCCCGGGACTAGAAGCGAGCAGTACTTC.

The CDR3 nucleotides read TGTGCCAGCAGCTTAGGACTCGTGGATTCCGACGAGCAGTACTTC. It specifies CASSLGLVDSDEQYF. This chain joins TRBV7-9 and TRBJ2-7; no firm D call. The CDR3 totals 15 residues. Germline V gives CDR1 SEHNR, CDR2 FQNEAQ (reference sequence). The germline V and J ends were trimmed by 1 base and 5 bases, with 15 bases remaining between them.

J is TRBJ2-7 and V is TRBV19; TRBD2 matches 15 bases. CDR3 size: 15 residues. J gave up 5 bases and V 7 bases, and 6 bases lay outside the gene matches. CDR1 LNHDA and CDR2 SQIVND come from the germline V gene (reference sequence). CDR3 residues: CASTPGLAGGHEQYF. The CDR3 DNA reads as TGTGCCAGTACTCCGGGACTAGCGGGAGGCCACGAGCAGTACTTC.

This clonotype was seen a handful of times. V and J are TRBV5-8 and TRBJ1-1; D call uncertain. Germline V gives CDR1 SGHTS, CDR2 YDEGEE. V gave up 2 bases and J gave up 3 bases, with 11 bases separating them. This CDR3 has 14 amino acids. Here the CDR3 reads CASSFLGIDTEAFF. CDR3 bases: TGTGCCAGCAGCTTTCTGGGGATCGACACTGAAGCTTTCTTT.

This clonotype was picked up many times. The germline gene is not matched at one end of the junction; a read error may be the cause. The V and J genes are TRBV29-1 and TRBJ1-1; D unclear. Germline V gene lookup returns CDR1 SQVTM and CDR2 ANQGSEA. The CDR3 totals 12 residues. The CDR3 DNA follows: TGTAGTAGCCGGGGAGGGAGCACTGAAGCTTTCTTT. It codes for CSSRGGSTEAFF.

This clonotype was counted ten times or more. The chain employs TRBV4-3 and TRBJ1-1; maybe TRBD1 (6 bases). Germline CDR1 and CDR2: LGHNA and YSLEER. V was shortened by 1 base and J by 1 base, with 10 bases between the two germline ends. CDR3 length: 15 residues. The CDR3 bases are TGCGCCAGCAGCCAAGTTCGGACAGAGAACACTGAAGCTTTCTTT. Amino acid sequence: CASSQVRTENTEAFF.

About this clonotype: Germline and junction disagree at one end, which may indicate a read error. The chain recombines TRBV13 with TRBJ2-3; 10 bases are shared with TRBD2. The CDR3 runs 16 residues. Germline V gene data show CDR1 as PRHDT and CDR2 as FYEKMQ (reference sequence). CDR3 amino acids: CASSTSGATHLDTQYF. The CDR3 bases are TGTGCCAGCAGCACTAGCGGGGCGACCCACTTAGATACGCAGTACTTT.

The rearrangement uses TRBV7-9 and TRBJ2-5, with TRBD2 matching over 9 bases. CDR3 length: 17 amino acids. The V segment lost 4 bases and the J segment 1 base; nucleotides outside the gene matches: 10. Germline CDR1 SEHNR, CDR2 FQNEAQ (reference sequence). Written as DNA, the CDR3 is TGTGCCAGCAGCTCACCTCCGGGACTAGCAGGCCAAGAGACCCAGTACTTC. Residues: CASSSPPGLAGQETQYF.